This TCR beta chain was sequenced during a study of immune heterogeneity within non-small cell lung tumors. Whole-study findings and limits: Statistically, local T-cell clonality exhibited a moderate yet significant correlation with local tumor mutational burden (R about 0.37).

Multiplex PCR with 32 V and 13 J primers amplified TCR beta CDR3. A single record per CDR3 protein comes from TCRdb applying MiXCR to the multiplex PCR reads. In the table there are 2,500 to 3,500 distinct CDR3 sequences, 25% to 35% of which are singletons. Judged by abundance, this clonotype is medium-sized (0.01 to 0.1%). Its matching antigen is unknown. The authors used roughly 600 ng of bulk tumor genomic DNA per sample as template. During surgery, several far-apart biopsies were obtained from every primary tumor. Curative operations were performed on patients who had untreated, newly diagnosed non-small cell lung cancer. Losses at the gene ends were 4 bases for V and 1 base for J; bases not matched to a gene: 4. This CDR3 is 16 amino acids long. The germline V gene has CDR1 WNHNN and CDR2 SYGVQD (reference sequence).

The genes are TRBV10-1 and TRBJ2-2; 9 nucleotides agree with TRBD2. Material for sequencing was lung tumor tissue. The sequence was obtained from a man in his sixties with non-small cell lung cancer. CDR3 sequence: CASSAASGENTGELFF. The CDR3, as DNA: TGCGCCAGCAGTGCGGCTAGCGGGGAGAACACCGGGGAGCTGTTTTTT.